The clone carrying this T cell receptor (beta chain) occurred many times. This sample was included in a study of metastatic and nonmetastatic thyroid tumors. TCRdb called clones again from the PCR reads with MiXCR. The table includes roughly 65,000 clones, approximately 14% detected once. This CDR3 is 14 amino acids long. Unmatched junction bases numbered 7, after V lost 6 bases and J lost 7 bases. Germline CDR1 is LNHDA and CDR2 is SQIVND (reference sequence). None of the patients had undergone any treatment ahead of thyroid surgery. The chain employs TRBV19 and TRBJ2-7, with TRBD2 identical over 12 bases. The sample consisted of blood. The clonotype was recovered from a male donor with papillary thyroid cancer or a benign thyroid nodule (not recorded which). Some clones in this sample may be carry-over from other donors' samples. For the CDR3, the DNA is TGTGCCAGTAGCCTGACTAGCGGGAGTGGGGAGCAGTACTTC. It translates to CASSLTSGSGEQYF.